This TCR beta chain is drawn from a study of T cell repertoires in cytomegalovirus infection. Study summary: Matching HLA type, along with CMV infection, was indicated by public TCR beta signatures.

There are 17 residues in the CDR3. In germline, CDR1 is ENHRY, CDR2 SYGVKD. V lost 3 bases and J 5 bases, leaving 21 bases between the germline ends. This clonotype has more than one count but fewer than ten. No antigen is known for it. Whole-study findings and limits: It was HLA-C-restricted CMV-specific TCR beta clonotypes that dominated the response ex vivo. The study identified carriers of CMV plus the relevant HLA from cumulative public TCR beta family frequency.

One entry per CDR3 protein, called by TCRdb with MiXCR from the reads. The sample records 250,000 to 300,000 distinct CDR3 sequences, about 25% being singletons. The clonotype comes from a human donor in good health (CMV status not recorded). Some clones in this sample may be carry-over from other donors' samples. V usage is TRBV10-3 and J usage is TRBJ2-3; D may correspond to TRBD1 or TRBD2 (6 bases each). The sequenced sample was PBMCs. The CDR3 sequence is CAISEPGASLGGDTQYF. The CDR3 DNA reads as TGTGCCATCAGTGAACCGGGGGCCAGTCTCGGTGGAGATACGCAGTATTTT.